The 26 T cell receptor beta chains in this list originate from one sample, sequenced in a study of Graves' ophthalmopathy and Graves' hyperthyroidism. RNA transcripts served as template for amplifying TCR beta CDR3 sequences. RT-PCR was first run with HTBI primers, then multiplex PCR in a second round. TCRdb itself ran the multiplex PCR reads through MiXCR, one entry per CDR3 protein. The profile covers about 370,000 distinct CDR3 sequences, with approximately 20% appearing a single time and around 1.5% taken by the ten largest. What was sequenced was peripheral blood. The receptors here all came from a young woman with Graves' ophthalmopathy.

The V gene is TRBV6-1, the J gene TRBJ1-1; D is possibly TRBD1 (5 bases). V lost 6 bases and J lost 1, with 15 bases in between. This CDR3 is 15 amino acids long. Per the germline V gene, CDR1 is MNHNS and CDR2 is SASEGT. CDR3 coding DNA: TGTGCCAGCAGCGCCGAGGGGTGGTCGAACACTGAAGCTTTCTTT. Amino acid sequence: CASSAEGWSNTEAFF.

The count of this clonotype is one. The V gene is TRBV6-1, the J gene TRBJ2-7; 7 nucleotides line up with TRBD1. The V gene end was trimmed by 6 bases and the J gene end by 7 bases; junction bases not matched to a gene: 18. Germline V gene data show CDR1 as MNHNS and CDR2 as SASEGT. The CDR3 contains 16 residues. CDR3 coding DNA: TGTGCCAGCAGCCAAGACAGGGAAACCAATCGGCAGGAGCAGTACTTC. Protein: CASSQDRETNRQEQYF.

V and J are TRBV30 and TRBJ2-2, with D possibly being TRBD1 (6 bases). The CDR3 has 15 residues. V was clipped by 4 bases and J by 0 bases, with 12 bases between them. From germline, CDR1 is GTSNPN and CDR2 SVGIG (reference sequence). The CDR3 spells CAWIRTAANTGELFF. CDR3 nucleotides: TGTGCCTGGATCCGGACAGCCGCGAACACCGGGGAGCTGTTTTTT.

This clonotype was seen ten or more times. This sequence joins TRBV5-6 and TRBJ2-5; TRBD1 might be the D (6 bases). Germline loops: CDR1 SGHDT, CDR2 YYEEEE. CDR3 length: 16 amino acids. V was clipped by 4 bases and J by 1 base, with 17 bases between them. The CDR3 spells CASSHTGNTFQETQYF. CDR3 coding DNA: TGTGCCAGCAGCCACACAGGGAATACTTTCCAAGAGACCCAGTACTTC.

This clonotype was seen repeatedly, ten times or more. The rearrangement joins TRBV19 to TRBJ1-1; D is unclear. The ends were cut back, 3 bases at V and 2 bases at J, with 10 bases in the middle. The CDR3 runs to 14 residues. CDR1 is LNHDA, CDR2 SQIVND, per germline (reference sequence). CDR3: CASSIPDYNTEAFF. The CDR3 region has the DNA TGTGCCAGTAGTATTCCGGACTACAACACTGAAGCTTTCTTT.

In its sample, this clonotype was seen many times. This rearrangement joins TRBV6-2 or TRBV6-3 to TRBJ2-2, with 11 positions matching TRBD1. Germline V CDR1 and CDR2: MNHEY, SVGEGT. The CDR3 covers 15 residues. V was clipped by 5 bases and J by 5 bases; unmatched bases: 4. In DNA form, the CDR3 reads TGTGCCAGCAGTCGGACAGGGGGCCGGACCGGGGAGCTGTTTTTT. It is translated as CASSRTGGRTGELFF.

This clonotype was counted ten times or more. The gene calls are TRBV6-1 and TRBJ1-3; D remains ambiguous. The germline gives CDR1 MNHNS, CDR2 SASEGT. This CDR3 is built from 13 residues. V shed 8 bases and J shed 1 base, with 9 bases lying between them. The CDR3 bases are TGTGCCAGCTTGACCATATCTGGAAACACCATATATTTT. Residues: CASLTISGNTIYF.

This clonotype was detected only once. This rearrangement joins TRBV28 to TRBJ1-5; D gene ambiguous. CDR3 length equals 14 residues. From germline, CDR1 is MDHEN and CDR2 SYDVKM. Deletions cut 2 bases from V and 7 bases from J, with 12 bases between. The CDR3 coding sequence is TGTGCCAGCAGTTTAGACCGCCTGGCACAGCCCCAGCATTTT. This gives the protein CASSLDRLAQPQHF.

This clonotype has a handful of counts. The chain has TRBV29-1 and TRBJ1-1, with TRBD1 as a possible D gene (6 bases). CDR1 SQVTM and CDR2 ANQGSEA come from the germline V gene. Trimming removed 7 bases from V and 5 bases from J, with 20 bases in between. This CDR3 region has 14 residues. As DNA, the CDR3 is TGCAGCGCAAAAAGGGAGGGAGGGGGTACTGAAGCTTTCTTT. Amino acids: CSAKREGGGTEAFF.

This clonotype was seen many times. The chain recombines TRBV2 with TRBJ2-5, with 9 bases identical to TRBD1. V trimming: 8 bases; J trimming: 5 bases; junction bases outside the gene matches: 12. Germline V gene lookup returns CDR1 SNHLY and CDR2 FYNNEI. The CDR3 covers 15 residues. The CDR3 DNA reads TGTGCCAGCCCGTCGGACAGGGGTTTGAGGGAGACCCAGTACTTC. This codes for CASPSDRGLRETQYF.

This clonotype appeared many times. V is TRBV19 and J is TRBJ1-1; no firm D call. V was trimmed by 4 bases and J by 1 base, leaving 7 bases between them. Germline CDR1 is LNHDA and CDR2 is SQIVND (reference sequence). The CDR3 spans 13 residues. CDR3 amino acids: CASSTQKNTEAFF. The CDR3, as DNA: TGTGCCAGTAGTACCCAAAAGAACACTGAAGCTTTCTTT. The variable domain in full, with the rest retrieved from reference TRBV19 and TRBJ1-1, is DGGITQSPKYLFRKEGQNVTLSCEQNLNHDAMYWYRQDPGQGLRLIYYSQIVNDFQKGDIAEGYSVSREKKESFPLTVTSAQKNPTAFYLCASSTQKNTEAFFGQGTRLTVV.

This clonotype was found many times. The chain carries TRBV4-3 and TRBJ2-7; 12 bases map to TRBD2. CDR1 is LGHNA and CDR2 is YSLEER in the germline V gene. V shed 4 bases and J 1 base; nucleotides not matched to a gene: 8. The CDR3 is 17 amino acids. This CDR3 is CASSLGTSGSLSYEQYF. CDR3 in DNA: TGCGCCAGCAGCCTGGGGACTAGCGGGTCCCTGTCCTACGAGCAGTACTTC.

This clonotype has ten or more counts. The chain is built from TRBV27 and TRBJ1-1; D is unclear. Trimming left V 4 bases short and J 9 bases short, with 18 bases between. This CDR3 is 14 amino acids long. From germline, CDR1 is MNHEY and CDR2 SMNVEV (reference sequence). The CDR3 DNA reads TGTGCCAGCAGTTCGCACCGCTCGACCCGGCAAGCTTTCTTT. Translating it yields CASSSHRSTRQAFF.

This clonotype was seen more than once but under ten times. The CDR3 loop reads CASSQEGVPRMGAFF. CDR3 coding DNA: TGTGCCAGCAGCCAAGAGGGGGTCCCTAGGATGGGAGCTTTCTTT. The genes are TRBV4-2 and TRBJ1-1, with D perhaps matching TRBD1 (5 bases). The CDR3 contains 15 residues. V was cut by 0 bases and J by 10 bases, with 18 bases left in between. Germline lookup yields CDR1 LGHNA and CDR2 YNFKEQ.

This clonotype was seen only a few times. The V gene is TRBV7-8, the J gene TRBJ2-5; D is unclear. CDR3 length: 12 amino acids. V shed 4 bases and J shed 5 bases, with 8 bases lying between them. Per the germline V gene, CDR1 is SGHVS and CDR2 is FQNEAQ. The CDR3 DNA sequence: TGTGCCAGCAGCTCCCACGGGGAGACCCAGTACTTC. Translated, it gives CASSSHGETQYF. Full variable domain (missing parts from reference TRBV7-8 and TRBJ2-5): GAGVSQSPRYKVAKRGQDVALRCDPISGHVSLFWYQQALGQGPEFLTYFQNEAQLDKSGLPSDRFFAERPEGSVSTLKIQRTQQEDSAVYLCASSSHGETQYFGPGTRLLVL.

This clonotype appeared many times. The chain carries TRBV10-3 and TRBJ1-1, with D tentatively TRBD1 (6 bases). The CDR3 contains 15 residues. Germline loops: CDR1 ENHRY, CDR2 SYGVKD. V gave up 4 bases and J gave up 1 base, with 13 bases separating them. This CDR3 reads CAISGTDGGNTEAFF. CDR3 coding DNA: TGTGCCATCAGTGGGACAGACGGTGGGAACACTGAAGCTTTCTTT.

This clonotype occurred many times. The chain is built from TRBV24-1 and TRBJ2-2; D remains ambiguous. V was trimmed by 1 base and J by 4 bases, leaving 15 bases between them. CDR1 and CDR2 (germline): KGHDR, SFDVKD. The CDR3 loop spans 17 amino acids. The CDR3 spells CATSDLSNSPLTGELFF. In DNA, the CDR3 is TGTGCCACCAGTGATTTATCCAATTCGCCCCTCACCGGGGAGCTGTTTTTT.

This chain connects TRBV5-1 to TRBJ1-1, with TRBD1 matching over 7 bases. Germline V gives CDR1 SGHRS, CDR2 YFSETQ. V shed 4 bases and J 1 base; nucleotides not matched to a gene: 7. This CDR3 has 15 residues. Here the CDR3 DNA reads TGCGCCAGCAGCCTGAAATACAGGGGGAACACTGAAGCTTTCTTT. Its protein product is CASSLKYRGNTEAFF. The full variable domain, its missing parts supplied by reference TRBV5-1 and TRBJ1-1, is KAGVTQTPRYLIKTRGQQVTLSCSPISGHRSVSWYQQTPGQGLQFLFEYFSETQRNKGNFPGRFSGRQFSNSRSEMNVSTLELGDSALYLCASSLKYRGNTEAFFGQGTRLTVV.

This clonotype showed up many times. J is TRBJ2-7 and V is TRBV9; 10 bases line up with TRBD2. CDR1 and CDR2 from the germline V gene are SGDLS and YYNGEE. This CDR3 has 16 residues. After removal of 0 bases from V and 4 bases from J, the junction contained 7 bases not matched to a gene. The CDR3 DNA reads as TGTGCCAGCAGCGTAGGGCTAGCGGGAGCGGAGTACGAGCAGTACTTC. Translated: CASSVGLAGAEYEQYF.

In its sample, this clonotype was seen many times. One end of the junction varies from germline; a read error may be responsible. V gene TRBV19 combines with J gene TRBJ2-7, with a weak D call TRBD2 (6 bases). CDR1 and CDR2 from the germline V gene are LNHDA and SQIVND (reference sequence). The length of the CDR3 is 15 residues. The CDR3 protein is CASSPIRGGSYERYF. The CDR3 coding sequence is TGTGCCAGTAGCCCAATCCGGGGAGGCTCCTACGAGCGGTACTTC.

At least ten counts were recorded for this clonotype. The CDR3 protein is CASSLFGTGNTEAFF. The CDR3 DNA reads as TGTGCCAGCAGTCTCTTTGGGACAGGGAACACTGAAGCTTTCTTT. The chain combines TRBV6-2 or TRBV6-3 with TRBJ1-1; 8 bases align to TRBD1. This CDR3 is built from 15 residues. The germline V gene has CDR1 MNHEY and CDR2 SVGEGT. V was clipped by 5 bases and J by 1 base; unmatched bases: 6.

This clonotype was seen many times. V and J are TRBV7-3 and TRBJ2-2; D is undetermined. The CDR3 spans 13 residues. V was clipped by 5 bases and J by 5 bases, with 9 bases between them. The germline CDR1 and CDR2 sequences are SGHTA and FQGTGA. In DNA form, the CDR3 reads TGTGCCAGCAGCCCGCCGGAGACCGGGGAGCTGTTTTTT. Its translation: CASSPPETGELFF.

At least ten counts were recorded for this clonotype. V and J are TRBV28 and TRBJ1-6; 7 bases align to TRBD1. From germline, CDR1 is MDHEN and CDR2 SYDVKM. This CDR3 has 15 amino acids. V lost 5 bases, J lost 9 bases, and 10 bases stayed unmatched. The CDR3 sequence: CASSPWTGEGSPLHF. Written as DNA, the CDR3 is TGTGCCAGCAGTCCTTGGACAGGAGAGGGTTCACCCCTCCACTTT.

This clonotype was found many times. V is TRBV20-1 and J is TRBJ2-7, with no clear D. The CDR3 is 14 amino acids. The germline V gene has CDR1 DFQATT and CDR2 SNEGSKA (reference sequence). The V end was cut by 0 bases, the J end by 2 bases, with 11 bases between. The chain's CDR3 is CSAREQMTTYEQYF. CDR3 nucleotide sequence: TGCAGTGCTAGAGAACAGATGACGACCTACGAGCAGTACTTC.

This clonotype was observed many times. The V gene is TRBV6-2 or TRBV6-3, the J gene TRBJ2-7, with 7 bases that match TRBD1. J gave up 5 bases and V 6 bases, and 4 bases lay outside the gene matches. The length of the CDR3 is 12 residues. Germline V lookup: CDR1 MNHEY, CDR2 SVGEGT. The CDR3 loop reads CASRATGNEQYF. The CDR3 region has the DNA TGTGCCAGCAGGGCGACAGGGAACGAGCAGTACTTC.

V is TRBV12-3 or TRBV12-4 and J is TRBJ2-5; D ambiguous. The CDR3 runs to 11 residues. Deletions cut 8 bases from V and 3 bases from J, with 7 bases between. The CDR3 here is CASGQEETQYF. The CDR3 bases are TGTGCCAGCGGGCAAGAAGAGACCCAGTACTTC.